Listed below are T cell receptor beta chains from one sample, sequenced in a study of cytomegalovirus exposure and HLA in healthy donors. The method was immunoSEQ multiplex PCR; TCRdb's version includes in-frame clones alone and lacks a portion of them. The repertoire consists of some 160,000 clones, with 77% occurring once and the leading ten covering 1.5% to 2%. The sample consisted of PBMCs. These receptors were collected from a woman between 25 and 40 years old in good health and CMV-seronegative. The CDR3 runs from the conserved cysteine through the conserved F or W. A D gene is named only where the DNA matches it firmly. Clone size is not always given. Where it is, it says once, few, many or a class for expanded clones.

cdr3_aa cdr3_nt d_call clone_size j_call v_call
CASSLGGLGNQPQHF TGTGCCAGCAGTTTGGGGGGGCTCGGCAATCAGCCCCAGCATTTT NA few TRBJ1-5 TRBV27
CASSLITGAGNTIYF TGTGCCAGCAGCTTAATCACAGGGGCTGGAAACACCATATATTTT TRBD1 NA TRBJ1-3 TRBV7-6
CASSPRTASNQPQHF TGTGCCAGCTCACCAAGGACAGCTAGCAATCAGCCCCAGCATTTT NA few TRBJ1-5 TRBV18
CASGLGQGVRNQPQHF TGTGCTAGTGGTTTGGGACAGGGGGTACGGAATCAGCCCCAGCATTTT TRBD1 NA TRBJ1-5 TRBV12-5
CASSEDGGRAGEQFF TGTGCCAGCAGTGAAGATGGCGGGAGGGCCGGTGAGCAGTTCTTC TRBD2 NA TRBJ2-1 TRBV2
CASSSQGAGNEQFF TGCGCCAGCAGCTCACAGGGGGCAGGCAATGAGCAGTTCTTC TRBD1 NA TRBJ2-1 TRBV5-1
CASSFQGGGETQYF TGTGCCAGCAGCTTTCAGGGGGGTGGGGAGACCCAGTACTTC NA NA TRBJ2-5 TRBV7-3
CASSQDQGRNYGYTF TGTGCCAGCAGCCAAGATCAGGGCAGAAACTATGGCTACACCTTC NA NA TRBJ1-2 TRBV4-2
CASSPRGGTNTEAFF TGTGCCAGCAGCCCTCGGGGGGGGACGAACACTGAAGCTTTCTTT NA NA TRBJ1-1 TRBV7-3
CSVRTAYGYPF TGCAGTGTACGGACAGCTTATGGCTACCCCTTC NA few TRBJ1-2 TRBV20-1
CASSLTSGNRDTQYF TGTGCCAGCAGCTTAACCAGCGGGAATAGAGATACGCAGTATTTT TRBD2 NA TRBJ2-3 TRBV7-6
CASSLSGQGDHTEAFF TGTGCCAGCAGCTTAAGTGGTCAGGGGGATCACACTGAAGCTTTCTTT TRBD1 NA TRBJ1-1 TRBV13
CASSAGTGDSYEQYF TGTGCCAGCAGCGCCGGGACAGGAGACTCCTACGAGCAGTACTTC TRBD1 NA TRBJ2-7 TRBV6-1
CASSARQGTAPSGANVLTF TGCGCCAGCAGTGCTCGACAGGGGACGGCGCCCTCTGGGGCCAACGTCCTGACTTTC TRBD1 NA TRBJ2-6 TRBV5-1
CASSVALGGTDTQYF TGTGCCAGCAGCGTAGCTTTAGGGGGCACAGATACGCAGTATTTT NA once TRBJ2-3 TRBV9
CASSVDGDSGNTIYF TGTGCCAGCAGCGTAGACGGTGACTCTGGAAACACCATATATTTT NA NA TRBJ1-3 TRBV9
CASIKPGVRHRNTEAFF TGTGCCAGTATCAAACCGGGGGTCAGACACCGGAACACTGAAGCTTTCTTT NA few TRBJ1-1 TRBV19
CASNLGRGSGYTF TGTGCCAGTAACCTGGGGCGGGGTAGTGGCTACACCTTC NA NA TRBJ1-2 TRBV19
CASSLGRYEQYF TGTGCCAGCAGCTTGGGCCGGTACGAGCAGTACTTC NA NA TRBJ2-7 TRBV5-4
CASKDRTLYGYTF TGTGCCAGCAAAGACAGGACCCTATATGGCTACACCTTC NA few TRBJ1-2 TRBV28
CASSSVREQYF TGTGCCAGCAGCTCCGTTCGCGAGCAGTACTTC NA NA TRBJ2-7 TRBV7-2
CASSFSRDQPQHF TGTGCCAGCAGCTTCTCCAGGGATCAGCCCCAGCATTTT NA NA TRBJ1-5 TRBV7-2